Below are 13 T cell receptor beta chains sequenced from a single sample in a study of metastatic and nonmetastatic thyroid tumors. Each patient went into thyroid surgery without having received any treatment. Using MiXCR, TCRdb re-called clones from the PCR reads. Among roughly 15,000 clones listed, roughly 31% were seen once. Sequenced: blood. Every receptor here comes from a female donor with papillary thyroid cancer or a benign thyroid nodule (not recorded which). Some clones in this sample may be carry-over from other donors' samples.

This clone is labeled medium-sized. The chain combines TRBV5-1 with TRBJ2-3, with 8 nucleotides matching TRBD1. V dropped 4 bases and J dropped 2; count of bases not matched to a gene: 6. CDR1 is SGHRS, CDR2 YFSETQ, per germline. The CDR3 contains 15 residues. DNA for the CDR3: TGCGCCAGCAGCCGAGACAGGGGCGACACAGATACGCAGTATTTT. It translates to CASSRDRGDTDTQYF.

This clone appeared many times. The CDR3 DNA reads as TGTGCCAGCATGGCTGGGCGGGGGGACAATGAGCAGTTCTTC. This encodes CASMAGRGDNEQFF. The chain uses TRBV2 and TRBJ2-1; 8 nucleotides agree with TRBD2. From germline, CDR1 is SNHLY and CDR2 FYNNEI. V was pared by 7 bases and J by 5 bases, with 7 bases of the junction left unmatched. The CDR3 is 14 residues long.

The chain carries TRBV11-2 and TRBJ1-2; no definite D call. Germline V gene sequence: CDR1 SGHAT, CDR2 FQNNGV. The CDR3 covers 15 residues. Trimming pared 1 base from V and 2 bases from J, leaving 11 bases between. In DNA, the CDR3 is TGTGCCAGCAGCTTAGTTGGCAGAGACAACTATGGCTACACCTTC. Its protein product is CASSLVGRDNYGYTF.

There are many counts of this clone. This chain uses TRBV4-1 with TRBJ2-3; 9 nucleotides line up with TRBD2. The CDR3 totals 15 residues. The germline V gene has CDR1 MGHRA and CDR2 YSYEKL. V lost 9 bases to trimming and J lost 5 bases; unmatched junction nucleotides: 12. For the CDR3, the DNA is TGCGCCAGTAGTCGGATAGCGGGGGTGGGAGATACGCAGTATTTT. Residues: CASSRIAGVGDTQYF.

This clone was observed a handful of times. The germline gene is not matched at one end of the junction; a read error may be the cause. Here the CDR3 reads CAISDVSGYTF. CDR3 DNA sequence: TGTGCCATCAGTGACGTTAGCGGCTACACCTTC. This sequence joins TRBV2 and TRBJ1-2; D call uncertain. Germline values: CDR1 SNHLY, CDR2 FYNNEI. CDR3 length equals 11 residues. The full variable domain, in which reference TRBV2 and TRBJ1-2 provide the parts outside the CDR3, is EPEVTQTPSHQVTQMGQEVILRCVPISNHLYFYWYRQILGQKVEFLVSFYNNEISEKSEIFDDQFSVERPDGSNFTLKIRSTKLEDSAMYFCAISDVSGYTFGSGTRLTVV.

This clone was seen a handful of times. The chain's CDR3 is CASSRLAGTDTQYF. The CDR3 DNA reads as TGTGCCAGCAGCCGTTTGGCGGGGACAGATACGCAGTATTTT. V usage is TRBV6-1 and J usage is TRBJ2-3; D may be TRBD2 (6 bases). From germline, CDR1 is MNHNS and CDR2 SASEGT. The CDR3 is 14 amino acids. With 6 bases removed from V and 3 bases from J, the gap between germline ends came to 13 bases.

This clone was counted a single time. The chain uses TRBV7-2 and TRBJ1-3; maybe TRBD1 (5 bases). Trimming took 3 bases from V and 0 from J, leaving 12 bases between them. The V gene's germline CDR1 is SGHTA and CDR2 FQGNSA. The CDR3 has 16 amino acids. The CDR3 DNA follows: TGTGCCAGCAGCTTCGCCTGGACATCCTCTGGAAACACCATATATTTT. Its protein is CASSFAWTSSGNTIYF.

This clone was counted ten times or more. The rearrangement joins TRBV4-2 to TRBJ1-3; 7 bases line up with TRBD1. CDR3 length: 15 amino acids. J lost 2 bases, V lost 1 base, and 2 bases had no gene match. Per germline, CDR1 LGHNA and CDR2 YNFKEQ. CDR3 nucleotides: TGTGCCAGCAGCCAAGGCAGGGGGGCTGGAAACACCATATATTTT. The encoded protein is CASSQGRGAGNTIYF.

This clone has more than one count but fewer than ten. At the DNA level, this CDR3 is encoded by other sequences in the same sample as well. The rearrangement uses TRBV19 and TRBJ1-2, with D perhaps matching TRBD1 (6 bases). Trimming took 4 bases from V and 6 from J, leaving 24 bases between them. This CDR3 has 17 amino acids. Germline V CDR1 and CDR2: LNHDA, SQIVND (reference sequence). The chain's CDR3 is CASSTGPAGAVSDGYTF. CDR3 bases: TGTGCCAGTAGTACTGGTCCGGCAGGGGCTGTTTCGGATGGCTACACCTTC.

This clone was observed many times. The chain carries TRBV20-1 and TRBJ2-3, with 8 positions matching TRBD1. Germline loops: CDR1 DFQATT, CDR2 SNEGSKA (reference sequence). Losses at the gene ends were 1 base for V and 3 bases for J; bases not matched to a gene: 9. CDR3 length: 16 residues. CDR3: CSARAYQGAPTDTQYF. The CDR3 DNA sequence: TGCAGTGCTAGAGCATACCAGGGGGCACCGACAGATACGCAGTATTTT.

This clone came up many times. The V and J genes are TRBV7-3 and TRBJ2-3; 11 positions agree with TRBD2. J lost 7 bases, V lost 6 bases, and 9 bases had no gene match. Germline CDR1 SGHTA, CDR2 FQGTGA. CDR3 length: 15 amino acids. CDR3 protein: CASSQLAGAQHTQYF. The CDR3 DNA sequence: TGTGCCAGCAGTCAACTAGCGGGGGCCCAACATACGCAGTATTTT.

The rearrangement joins TRBV6-1 to TRBJ2-7, with D perhaps assigned TRBD1 or TRBD2 (5 bases each). The CDR3 length is 12 residues. V was clipped by 6 bases and J by 2 bases, with 8 bases between them. Germline CDR1 MNHNS, CDR2 SASEGT. CDR3 region: CASRGDAYEQYF. CDR3 in DNA: TGTGCCAGCAGGGGGGACGCCTACGAGCAGTACTTC.

This clone was found many times. The chain links TRBV25-1 to TRBJ1-2; 10 bases line up with TRBD1. Trimming removed 2 bases from V and 7 bases from J; junction bases left unmatched: 7. The CDR3 totals 15 residues. Per the germline V gene, CDR1 is MGHDK and CDR2 is SYGVNS. CDR3 in DNA: TGTGCCAGCAGTGAAACCTCGGGACAGGGGTCTGGCTACACCTTC. Translated: CASSETSGQGSGYTF.